This T cell receptor (beta chain) was recovered during a study of Ad26.COV2.S vaccination and SARS-CoV-2 variants. Notes on the study in general: Total T cell responses were possibly underestimated by TCR breadth and depth analyses.

TCRdb's table, derived via immunoSEQ multiplex PCR, lists solely in-frame clones and lacks some. The repertoire holds hundreds of thousands of clones, approximately 90% seen once, with under 6% in the top ten. Remarks on this clone: Its antigen is unidentified.

The CDR3 has 15 amino acids. Looked up from germline, CDR1 is SGHVS and CDR2 is FQNEAQ. V gave up 0 bases and J gave up 9 bases; unmatched junction bases: 6. Treatment meaning: around 19 received Ad26.COV2.S at low or high dose, single or two shots; roughly five received placebo; per-sample allocation not given. Vaccine and placebo recipients were sampled on day 63 after the first injection. This adult donor, from Boston, was 18-55 years old. The V call is TRBV7-8, the J call TRBJ2-1; TRBD2 aligns across 9 bases. The input for sequencing was peripheral blood, taken in a trial of Ad26.COV2.S vaccine versus placebo. This sequence was found in a person between 18 and 65 years old who received the Ad26.COV2.S COVID-19 vaccine or a placebo. CDR3 sequence (DNA): TGTGCCAGCAGCTTAGCATCGCGGGAGGGCTTTGAGCAGTTCTTC. As protein: CASSLASREGFEQFF.